These T cell receptor beta chains were read from a single sample in a study of blood T cell repertoires in COVID-19. Data came from immunoSEQ multiplex PCR; TCRdb stores just in-frame clones and leaves some out. There are 300,000 to 350,000 clones in the sample; approximately 91% occur only once, and more than 5.5% lies in the top ten. The sample was peripheral blood. All receptors derive from a woman in her 70s with COVID-19, enrolled during active disease. Each CDR3 is given with its conserved first and last residue. A D gene is named only where the DNA matches it firmly. The listing skips clone size in some rows; elsewhere it reads once, few, many or a size class.

>-|TRBJ2-2|-|TRBV5-1
TGCGCCAGCAGCTTGCCGACTAACACCGGGGAGCTGTTTTTT
CASSLPTNTGELFF
>few|TRBJ2-1|-|TRBV9
TGTGCCAGCACCCTAACAGTGGGCTCCTACAATGAGCAGTTCTTC
CASTLTVGSYNEQFF
>-|TRBJ1-1|-|TRBV5-1
TGCGCCAGCAGCTTGGAGGGCAGGGGGAACACTGAAGCTTTCTTT
CASSLEGRGNTEAFF
>-|TRBJ2-7|TRBD1|TRBV18
TGTGCCAGCTCACCGATGACAGGGAAGGAGCAGTACTTC
CASSPMTGKEQYF
>-|TRBJ1-2|TRBD1|TRBV19
TGTGCCAGTAGTGCGGACAGGGGGCGTAACTATGGCTACACCTTC
CASSADRGRNYGYTF
>-|TRBJ1-1|TRBD1|TRBV5-3
TGTGCCAGAAGCCAGAAAATAGACAGGGTTAACGAGAACACTGAAGCTTTCTTT
CARSQKIDRVNENTEAFF
>once|TRBJ2-1|TRBD2|TRBV10-3
TGTGCCATCACCAAAGCGGGGGGGCCGGGTGAGCAGTTCTTC
CAITKAGGPGEQFF
>-|TRBJ1-4|TRBD1|TRBV2
TGTGCCAGCACCGGGGGACAGAAACTGTTTTTT
CASTGGQKLFF
>once|TRBJ2-3|-|TRBV19
TGTGCCAGTAGAAGACTAGGCGGGGGCACAGATACGCAGTATTTT
CASRRLGGGTDTQYF
>-|TRBJ1-4|-|TRBV2
TGTGCCAGCAGGGCGACGGGGGTATATAATGAAAAACTGTTTTTT
CASRATGVYNEKLFF
>few|TRBJ1-2|-|TRBV28
TGTGCCAGCAGTTACGGTACAGGGAATCATGGCTACACCTTC
CASSYGTGNHGYTF
>-|TRBJ2-2|-|TRBV5-1
TGCGCCAGCAGCTCGGCAGGGGACACCGGGGAGCTGTTTTTT
CASSSAGDTGELFF
>-|TRBJ1-1|-|TRBV2
TGTGCCAGCAGTGAAGTGGGGGGGTCAACTGAAGCTTTCTTT
CASSEVGGSTEAFF
>-|TRBJ2-1|TRBD1|TRBV19
TGTGCCAGTAGGGAGGACAGGCCAAACCCTCACAATGAGCAGTTCTTC
CASREDRPNPHNEQFF
>-|TRBJ1-2|TRBD1|TRBV7-9
TGTGCCAGCAGCGTACCGGGACAGGGGGACTATGGCTACACCTTC
CASSVPGQGDYGYTF
>once|TRBJ1-4|TRBD1|TRBV27
TGTGCCAGCAGTTTCACAGGGGCGGAGGGAGAAAAACTGTTTTTT
CASSFTGAEGEKLFF
>few|TRBJ1-4|TRBD1|TRBV9
TGTGCCAGCGATTCCGGGACAGGGGCTAATGAAAAACTGTTTTTT
CASDSGTGANEKLFF
>-|TRBJ1-1|-|TRBV5-1
TGCGCCAGCCGTGGTCCAGGGGTGAACACTGAAGCTTTCTTT
CASRGPGVNTEAFF
>-|TRBJ1-1|TRBD1|TRBV11-2
TGTGCCAGCAGCTTGACAGGGAAAGCTTTCTTT
CASSLTGKAFF
>-|TRBJ2-2|TRBD2|TRBV9
TGTGCCAGCAGCGTAGCTAGCGGTAGTACCGGGGAGCTGTTTTTT
CASSVASGSTGELFF
>few|TRBJ1-1|-|TRBV2
TGTGCCAGCAGTCCCACAGGACAGTATGAAGCTTTCTTT
CASSPTGQYEAFF
>-|TRBJ1-6|-|TRBV4-1
TGCGCCAGCAGCCAAGGGGCCTCAAGTAATTCACCCCTCCACTTT
CASSQGASSNSPLHF
>-|TRBJ1-1|-|TRBV7-9
TGTGCCAGCAGCTTAGCACAGACTGAAGCTTTCTTT
CASSLAQTEAFF
>-|TRBJ2-1|-|TRBV6-4
TGTGCCAGCAGTGGCGAGGAAAATTCCGCGCAGTTCTTC
CASSGEENSAQFF
>-|TRBJ1-5|-|TRBV7-2
TGTGCCAGCAGCCCTCAGGGGATTAGCAATCAGCCCCAGCATTTT
CASSPQGISNQPQHF
>-|TRBJ2-1|-|TRBV24-1
TGTGCCACCAGTGAGGGACTTCTCAATGAGCAGTTCTTC
CATSEGLLNEQFF
>-|TRBJ1-1|-|TRBV28
TGTGCCAGCAGTCCCCCGGAGGAGACTGAAGCTTTCTTT
CASSPPEETEAFF
>-|TRBJ1-6|TRBD1|TRBV14
TGTGCCAGCAGCCCCTTCAGCGACAGGGCTAATTCACCCCTCCACTTT
CASSPFSDRANSPLHF
>-|TRBJ2-7|TRBD2|TRBV11-2
TGTGCCAGCAGCTCACTAGCGGCCCCCTACGAGCAGTACTTC
CASSSLAAPYEQYF
>-|TRBJ2-7|-|TRBV2
TGTGCCAGCAGTGAAGTAAACCTAAACTCCTACGAGCAGTACTTC
CASSEVNLNSYEQYF
>-|TRBJ2-7|-|TRBV7-2
TGTGCCAGCAGCTCGCAATGGGGCGGGGATTACGAGCAGTACTTC
CASSSQWGGDYEQYF
>-|TRBJ2-5|TRBD1|TRBV19
TGTGCCAGTAGTGTCGGGACAGGGGGCTACCAAGAGACCCAGTACTTC
CASSVGTGGYQETQYF
>-|TRBJ1-3|-|TRBV5-1
TGCGCCAGCAGCTTGGATGGAGTAACTCCTGGAAACACCATATATTTT
CASSLDGVTPGNTIYF
>-|TRBJ2-5|-|TRBV21-1
TGTGCCAGCAGCAGGGCAGGGCGTGGGGAGACCCAGTACTTC
CASSRAGRGETQYF
>-|TRBJ2-2|TRBD2|TRBV28
TGTGCCAGCAGTTTATTACCCCGGACTAGCGGGGGGTGGGGAACCGGGGAGCTGTTTTTT
CASSLLPRTSGGWGTGELFF
>-|TRBJ2-7|-|TRBV5-1
TGCGCCAGCAGCTCCCGGGACTCCGAGCAGTACTTC
CASSSRDSEQYF
>-|TRBJ1-2|-|TRBV28
TGTGCCAGCAGTTTAAGTCGGGGAATTCTCTATGGCTACACCTTC
CASSLSRGILYGYTF
>-|TRBJ2-7|TRBD1|TRBV29-1
TGCAGCGTTGAAGATGGGACAGGGGGCGACGAGCAGTACTTC
CSVEDGTGGDEQYF
>few|TRBJ1-1|-|TRBV28
TGTGCCAGCAAGGTATGGCAGGAAGAAGCTTTCTTT
CASKVWQEEAFF
>-|TRBJ2-3|TRBD2|TRBV4-2
TGTGCCAGCAGCCCACTCATCTCCGGGACTAGCGGGTCCCCGGGCAGAGATACGCAGTATTTT
CASSPLISGTSGSPGRDTQYF